Reported below is one T cell receptor beta chain. Per the original methods: Using reference gene primer amplification, nucleated cell counts were estimated. Clones were sequenced by immunoSEQ multiplex PCR, and TCRdb holds only the in-frame ones, with some missing. D and trimming come from the DNA, and the V and J calls and clone size come from that table. The data hold 390,000 or so clones, with almost 90% observed a single time. The sample comes from a study of blood T cell repertoires in COVID-19. About the research overall: Acute and convalescent COVID-19 specimens originated in the United States, Italy and Spain. PBMCs, B-cell-depleted T cells, or T cells were the source of the cDNA or gDNA that made up the material.

V trimming: 4 bases; J trimming: 6 bases; junction bases outside the gene matches: 6. This CDR3 is built from 14 residues. Sequenced material: peripheral blood. The TCR was taken from a man in his late teens or twenties with active or convalescent COVID-19. This rearrangement joins TRBV6-7 to TRBJ1-2; 9 positions agree with TRBD1. TRBV6-7 is identified as an open reading frame with a role that is uncertain. DNA of the CDR3: TGTGCCAGCAGTTCCAAGGGACAGGGTGATGGCTACACCTTC. It codes for CASSSKGQGDGYTF.